This T cell receptor (beta chain) emerged from a study of Tregs in tolerant kidney transplant recipients. Regarding the study as a whole: Findings come from small patient numbers and require larger validation. Activated donor B cell expansion appeared to reveal the most relevant donor-specific TCRbeta repertoire. This study did not directly address biological reproducibility. Tolerant patients' donor-specific Tregs expanded beyond overall Tregs, suggesting antigen-driven growth.

Germline trimming cut 5 bases from V and 3 bases from J; bases unmatched to any gene: 10. CDR3 length equals 16 residues. Per the germline V gene, CDR1 is MDHEN and CDR2 is SYDVKM. The assay was immunoSEQ multiplex PCR, and TCRdb's table has in-frame clones only and misses some. The sample has more than 60,000 clones, 85% to 90% seen once; the top ten hold 0.35% to 0.5%. Concerning this clone: The antigen remains unidentified.

Sequenced material: CD4+ T cells from blood, taken before the transplant. This clonotype was sampled from a human donor who received a combined kidney and bone marrow transplant. V usage is TRBV28 and J usage is TRBJ2-3, with TRBD2 matching 8 bases. CDR3 DNA sequence: TGTGCCAGCAGTCTACCCTCGGCGGGGGGTACAGATACGCAGTATTTT. It translates to CASSLPSAGGTDTQYF.